These 22 T cell receptor beta chains were sequenced from one sample in a study of EBV T-cell therapy then PD-1 blockade in nasopharyngeal carcinoma. Antigen specificity for these receptors is unknown. The treatment was: AdE1-LMPpoly-expanded autologous EBV-specific T-cell therapy followed by anti-PD-1 nivolumab. Here immunoSEQ multiplex PCR was the method, and the copy in TCRdb shows in-frame clones only, minus some. Among 17,000 or so clones, around four fifths were seen once, and the ten largest hold just under 30%. This specimen consisted of CD8+ T cells from blood, obtained at day 0 from a patient whose treatment included autologous EBV-specific T cells and nivolumab. These receptors were collected from a man aged 35 to 55 with nasopharyngeal carcinoma.

The chain has TRBV7-9 and TRBJ1-1, with TRBD1 matching over 10 bases. V was clipped by 4 bases and J by 6 bases; unmatched bases: 11. This CDR3 is built from 16 residues. Germline CDR1 is SEHNR and CDR2 is FQNEAQ (reference sequence). The CDR3, as DNA: TGTGCCAGCAGCTACTCACCGGGACAGGGGATGGCTGAAGCTTTCTTT. It encodes CASSYSPGQGMAEAFF.

V is TRBV6-5 and J is TRBJ1-5; D call uncertain. The CDR3 totals 15 residues. V lost 2 bases to trimming and J lost 0 bases, with 8 bases between them. The germline gives CDR1 MNHEY, CDR2 SVGAGI. The chain's CDR3 is CASSYAVGSNQPQHF. CDR3 sequence (DNA): TGTGCCAGCAGTTACGCGGTGGGTAGCAATCAGCCCCAGCATTTT.

The V call is TRBV7-6, the J call TRBJ2-7; 9 bases are a match to TRBD1. The V gene end was trimmed by 5 bases and the J gene end by 6 bases; junction bases not matched to a gene: 5. The CDR3 is made up of 13 amino acids. The germline gives CDR1 SGHVS, CDR2 FNYEAQ. The CDR3 here is CASSPRTGVEQYF. The DNA of the CDR3 is TGTGCCAGCAGCCCGAGGACAGGGGTCGAGCAGTACTTC.

The genes are TRBV5-4 and TRBJ1-1; maybe TRBD1 (6 bases). V gave up 3 bases and J gave up 4 bases, with 25 bases separating them. The CDR3 covers 18 residues. Looked up from germline, CDR1 is SGHNT and CDR2 is YYREEE (reference sequence). This CDR3 is CASSWGAVHNWVGTEAFF. For the CDR3, the DNA is TGTGCCAGCAGCTGGGGGGCAGTCCATAATTGGGTGGGCACTGAAGCTTTCTTT.

The rearrangement uses TRBV5-4 and TRBJ1-2, with a possible D match to TRBD1 (5 bases). V dropped 4 bases and J dropped 8 bases, with 18 bases sitting between them. The CDR3 is made up of 14 amino acids. The germline gives CDR1 SGHNT, CDR2 YYREEE (reference sequence). The DNA of the CDR3 is TGTGCCAGCAGCGAGCGGGGGGTCTCGGTCGGCTACACCTTC. It codes for CASSERGVSVGYTF.

The count of this clone is one. The V gene is TRBV6-5, the J gene TRBJ1-6; D is undetermined. Germline values: CDR1 MNHEY, CDR2 SVGAGI. The V end was cut by 6 bases, the J end by 7 bases, with 10 bases between. CDR3 length equals 13 residues. The CDR3 spells CASSPTENSPLHF. The DNA for the CDR3 is TGTGCCAGCAGCCCCACGGAGAATTCACCCCTCCACTTT.

The V call is TRBV9, the J call TRBJ1-2, with TRBD1 matching over 11 bases. The CDR3 totals 15 residues. The junction had 6 bases not matched to a gene; V was cut back by 4 bases and J by 4 bases. Germline V lookup: CDR1 SGDLS, CDR2 YYNGEE. CDR3 in amino acids: CASSPRTGGPYGYTF. The CDR3 coding sequence is TGTGCCAGCAGCCCCCGGACAGGGGGCCCCTATGGCTACACCTTC.

This chain connects TRBV2 to TRBJ1-2; D is uncertain. The CDR3 spans 15 residues. Germline V gives CDR1 SNHLY, CDR2 FYNNEI. Trimming removed 5 bases at V and 2 bases at J, with 15 bases between. The CDR3 DNA is TGTGCCAGCAGTAAGTGGGTAGGGCCAAACTATGGCTACACCTTC. This translates into CASSKWVGPNYGYTF. The full variable domain, in which reference TRBV2 and TRBJ1-2 provide the parts outside the CDR3, is EPEVTQTPSHQVTQMGQEVILRCVPISNHLYFYWYRQILGQKVEFLVSFYNNEISEKSEIFDDQFSVERPDGSNFTLKIRSTKLEDSAMYFCASSKWVGPNYGYTFGSGTRLTVV.

The CDR3 coding sequence is TGTGCCAGCAGCTTTTGGGTACAGGGAACCGGGGAGCTGTTTTTT. The encoded protein is CASSFWVQGTGELFF. The rearrangement uses TRBV7-9 and TRBJ2-2, with D possibly matching TRBD1 (6 bases). The CDR3 runs to 15 residues. V gave up 3 bases and J gave up 5 bases, with 13 bases separating them. Germline CDR1 SEHNR, CDR2 FQNEAQ (reference sequence).

The chain employs TRBV9 and TRBJ2-5; TRBD1 matches at 7 bases. The CDR3 runs to 15 residues. With 3 bases clipped from V and 6 bases from J, the junction kept 11 bases outside the gene matches. Looked up from germline, CDR1 is SGDLS and CDR2 is YYNGEE. The CDR3 DNA reads TGTGCCAGCAGCGACCGGGACAGCCCGCGGAAGACCCAGTACTTC. It is translated as CASSDRDSPRKTQYF. The full variable domain, with the rest looked up from reference TRBV9 and TRBJ2-5, is DSGVTQTPKHLITATGQRVTLRCSPRSGDLSVYWYQQSLDQGLQFLIQYYNGEERAKGNILERFSAQQFPDLHSELNLSSLELGDSALYFCASSDRDSPRKTQYFGPGTRLLVL.

The rearrangement uses TRBV5-1 and TRBJ2-1; D is unresolved. Trimming pared 6 bases from V and 0 bases from J, leaving 10 bases between. This CDR3 is 14 amino acids long. CDR1 SGHRS and CDR2 YFSETQ come from the germline V gene. The DNA for the CDR3 is TGCGCCAGCACCTCCTCTGGCTCCTACAATGAGCAGTTCTTC. Translating it yields CASTSSGSYNEQFF.

Points on this clone: The sample holds other DNA sequences that translate to the same CDR3. The V and J genes are TRBV2 and TRBJ1-2; D is unresolved. There are 13 residues in the CDR3. Germline V gives CDR1 SNHLY, CDR2 FYNNEI. CDR3 loop: CVEAAPRRDGYTF. CDR3 nucleotide sequence: TGTGTCGAAGCAGCCCCAAGGAGAGATGGCTACACCTTC.

CDR3 in amino acids: CASTQWWGQGADGYTF. CDR3 sequence (DNA): TGCGCCAGCACCCAGTGGTGGGGACAGGGGGCGGATGGCTACACCTTC. V gene TRBV4-1 combines with J gene TRBJ1-2; 12 bases match TRBD1. The V and J ends lost 7 bases and 6 bases, in that order; junction bases with no gene match: 12. This CDR3 contains 16 residues. Germline V gene sequence: CDR1 MGHRA, CDR2 YSYEKL.

This rearrangement joins TRBV7-6 to TRBJ1-5, with D perhaps matching TRBD1 (6 bases). The CDR3 totals 18 residues. Trimming shortened V by 5 bases and J by 0 bases, and 20 bases separated the two germline ends. Germline lookup yields CDR1 SGHVS and CDR2 FNYEAQ. CDR3 sequence reads: CASSPGGRGGVSNQPQHF. The CDR3 DNA is TGTGCCAGCAGCCCGGGGGGCCGCGGGGGGGTTAGCAATCAGCCCCAGCATTTT. Combining the CDR3 with reference TRBV7-6 and TRBJ1-5 gives the whole variable domain GAGVSQSPRYKVTKRGQDVALRCDPISGHVSLYWYRQALGQGPEFLTYFNYEAQQDKSGLPNDRFSAERPEGSISTLTIQRTEQRDSAMYRCASSPGGRGGVSNQPQHFGDGTRLSIL.

This chain joins TRBV4-2 and TRBJ1-1; the D is unclear. The germline V gene encodes CDR1 LGHNA and CDR2 YNFKEQ. The CDR3 is made up of 15 amino acids. The V gene lost 4 bases and the J gene lost 2 bases, with 14 bases spanning the gap. CDR3 coding DNA: TGTGCCAGCAGCCTAAGCACGATGGTCAACACTGAAGCTTTCTTT. The encoded protein is CASSLSTMVNTEAFF.

This clone ranks as large. The chain is built from TRBV4-3 and TRBJ1-2; D may be TRBD1 (5 bases). The CDR3 sequence is 16 residues long. Trimming left V 4 bases short and J 7 bases short, with 22 bases between. CDR1 is LGHNA, CDR2 YSLEER, per germline. CDR3 sequence: CASSLQTDSLASGYTF. The CDR3 DNA is TGCGCCAGCAGCCTTCAAACCGACAGTCTGGCGAGTGGCTACACCTTC.

Here the CDR3 reads CASRDRQGDRETQYF. CDR3 sequence (DNA): TGTGCCAGCAGAGACCGACAGGGGGACCGGGAGACCCAGTACTTC. The chain recombines TRBV7-9 with TRBJ2-5, with 9 bases matching TRBD1. The CDR3 totals 15 residues. Losses at the gene ends were 6 bases for V and 5 bases for J; bases not matched to a gene: 10. Germline V gives CDR1 SEHNR, CDR2 FQNEAQ (reference sequence).

The chain recombines TRBV28 with TRBJ2-7, with D possibly matching TRBD1 (7 bases). V shed 8 bases and J shed 0 bases, with 14 bases lying between them. This CDR3 is built from 14 residues. Germline CDR1 is MDHEN and CDR2 is SYDVKM. The CDR3 sequence: CASGGTAPSYEQYF. CDR3 DNA sequence: TGTGCCAGCGGCGGGACAGCTCCCTCCTACGAGCAGTACTTC.

The chain links TRBV28 to TRBJ2-7, with D tentatively TRBD1 (6 bases). The length of the CDR3 is 14 residues. V was shortened by 5 bases and J by 1 base, with 12 bases between the two germline ends. CDR1 is MDHEN, CDR2 SYDVKM, per germline. Written as DNA, the CDR3 is TGTGCCAGCAGTCCCGAGGACAGATCCTACGAGCAGTACTTC. Translation: CASSPEDRSYEQYF. The full variable domain, with the rest looked up from reference TRBV28 and TRBJ2-7, is DVKVTQSSRYLVKRTGEKVFLECVQDMDHENMFWYRQDPGLGLRLIYFSYDVKMKEKGDIPEGYSVSREKKERFSLILESASTNQTSMYLCASSPEDRSYEQYFGPGTRLTVT.

The chain combines TRBV27 with TRBJ1-2; 7 positions match TRBD1. CDR1 and CDR2 from the germline V gene are MNHEY and SMNVEV (reference sequence). The CDR3 has 14 amino acids. Trimming at V came to 5 bases and at J to 4 bases, leaving 7 bases not matched to a gene. The DNA for the CDR3 is TGTGCCAGCAGTCTGACAGGGACCCTCTATGGCTACACCTTC. The encoded protein is CASSLTGTLYGYTF.

The J gene is TRBJ2-7, the V gene TRBV19; the D gene is possibly TRBD1 (6 bases). This CDR3 is 13 amino acids long. Deletions cut 1 base from V and 5 bases from J, with 9 bases between. CDR1 and CDR2 (germline): LNHDA, SQIVND (reference sequence). CDR3 nucleotide sequence: TGTGCCAGTAGTATAGCAGGGGTCAACGAGCAGTACTTC. Residues: CASSIAGVNEQYF. Variable domain in full (rest from reference TRBV19 and TRBJ2-7): DGGITQSPKYLFRKEGQNVTLSCEQNLNHDAMYWYRQDPGQGLRLIYYSQIVNDFQKGDIAEGYSVSREKKESFPLTVTSAQKNPTAFYLCASSIAGVNEQYFGPGTRLTVT.

The chain carries TRBV6-5 and TRBJ2-7; a possible D gene is TRBD1 (6 bases). Between the trimmed V and J ends, which lost 0 bases and 2 bases, there was a span of 11 bases. The CDR3 is 15 amino acids. The V gene's germline CDR1 is MNHEY and CDR2 SVGAGI. CDR3 in amino acids: CASSYSETGPYEQYF. DNA for the CDR3: TGTGCCAGCAGTTACTCAGAGACAGGTCCCTACGAGCAGTACTTC.